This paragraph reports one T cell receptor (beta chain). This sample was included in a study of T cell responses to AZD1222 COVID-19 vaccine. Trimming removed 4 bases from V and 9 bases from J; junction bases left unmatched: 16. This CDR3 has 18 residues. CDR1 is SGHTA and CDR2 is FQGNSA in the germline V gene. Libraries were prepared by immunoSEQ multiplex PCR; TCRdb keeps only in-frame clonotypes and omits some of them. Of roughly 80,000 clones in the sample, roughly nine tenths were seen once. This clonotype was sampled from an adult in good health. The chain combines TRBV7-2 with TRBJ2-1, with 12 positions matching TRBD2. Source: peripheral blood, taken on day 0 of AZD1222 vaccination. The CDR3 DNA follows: TGTGCCAGCAGCTCGGTGCATCCTCTAGCGGGAGGGTTCATTGAGCAGTTCTTC. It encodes CASSSVHPLAGGFIEQFF.